This entry lists 17 T cell receptor beta chains sequenced from one sample in a study of siplizumab effects on memory and regulatory T cells. Assay used: immunoSEQ multiplex PCR; TCRdb lists only in-frame clones, some missing. The table shows over 100,000 clones, with over 90% occurring only once. What was sequenced was Tregs sorted from blood. These receptors were collected from a human donor in good health.

The chain carries TRBV28 and TRBJ1-2; 9 positions match TRBD1. Germline CDR1 reads MDHEN; CDR2 reads SYDVKM. Losses at the gene ends were 8 bases for V and 4 bases for J; bases not matched to a gene: 11. This CDR3 region has 15 residues. The CDR3 DNA reads TGTGCCAGCGAGGGACAGGGAGAAAAAAGCTATGGCTACACCTTC. It encodes CASEGQGEKSYGYTF.

The genes are TRBV5-4 and TRBJ2-3; TRBD2 aligns across 9 bases. CDR3 length: 16 amino acids. V shed 6 bases and J 3 bases; nucleotides not matched to a gene: 11. Germline V gene sequence: CDR1 SGHNT, CDR2 YYREEE (reference sequence). Here the CDR3 reads CASNSGFAGGTDTQYF. CDR3 coding DNA: TGTGCCAGCAACTCTGGATTTGCGGGAGGGACAGATACGCAGTATTTT.

The chain joins TRBV11-3 to TRBJ2-1; D gene unclear. The V gene's germline CDR1 is SGHNT and CDR2 YENEEA. Trimming took 2 bases from V and 4 from J, leaving 12 bases between them. The CDR3 runs to 15 residues. CDR3 bases: TGTGCCAGCAGCTTAAGGTGGGGTGCTTACAATGAGCAGTTCTTC. Its protein is CASSLRWGAYNEQFF.

The chain recombines TRBV6-1 with TRBJ2-5; 7 bases match TRBD1. V gave up 11 bases and J gave up 5 bases; unmatched junction bases: 11. CDR3 length: 13 amino acids. Looked up from germline, CDR1 is MNHNS and CDR2 is SASEGT. The CDR3: CAGRYRGEETQYF. The CDR3 DNA reads as TGTGCCGGGAGATACAGGGGCGAGGAGACCCAGTACTTC.

Points on this clone: The junction differs from germline at one of its ends, possibly a read error. The genes are TRBV7-2 and TRBJ2-1; tentative D call: TRBD2 (7 bases). This CDR3 is 12 amino acids long. CDR1 and CDR2 (germline): SGHTA, FQGNSA. The CDR3 protein is CASSLGAGAGIF. The CDR3 DNA is TGTGCCAGCAGCTTAGGCGCGGGGGCTGGCATCTTC.

This clone was counted a few times. The chain is built from TRBV19 and TRBJ2-4; the match to TRBD1 covers 7 bases. Germline CDR1 and CDR2: LNHDA and SQIVND (reference sequence). The junction had 6 bases not matched to a gene; V was cut back by 4 bases and J by 0 bases. The CDR3 sequence is 16 residues long. DNA for the CDR3: TGTGCCAGTAGTAGTGGACAGGCATTAGCCAAAAACATTCAGTACTTC. Protein: CASSSGQALAKNIQYF.

This chain joins TRBV9 and TRBJ2-1; tentatively, D is TRBD1 or TRBD2 (5 bases each). The V and J ends lost 3 bases and 7 bases respectively, with 17 bases between them. Germline V gene data show CDR1 as SGDLS and CDR2 as YYNGEE. The CDR3 spans 15 residues. For the CDR3, the DNA is TGTGCCAGCAGCGAGGGAAGGGGAGTCCTGAATGAGCAGTTCTTC. This gives the protein CASSEGRGVLNEQFF.

The V and J genes are TRBV5-1 and TRBJ2-2; the D gene is possibly TRBD2 (5 bases). The CDR3 runs 15 residues. The V gene lost 4 bases and the J gene lost 2 bases, with 12 bases spanning the gap. CDR1 is SGHRS, CDR2 YFSETQ, per germline. The CDR3 sequence is CASSRGISNTGELFF. CDR3 in DNA: TGCGCCAGCAGCCGGGGAATATCAAACACCGGGGAGCTGTTTTTT.

This chain uses TRBV5-4 with TRBJ1-4; D gene unclear. Germline CDR1 reads SGHNT; CDR2 reads YYREEE (reference sequence). The CDR3 sequence is 13 residues long. Deletions cut 4 bases from V and 8 bases from J, with 12 bases between. The CDR3 bases are TGTGCCAGCAGCCGGGAGGGTGACGAAAAACTGTTTTTT. This codes for CASSREGDEKLFF.

The chain combines TRBV5-1 with TRBJ2-7, with 9 bases that match TRBD2. V lost 0 bases and J lost 3; bases outside the gene matches: 4. This CDR3 comprises 15 residues. Germline CDR1 is SGHRS and CDR2 is YFSETQ. This CDR3 reads CASSLGSSGDYEQYF. Written as DNA, the CDR3 is TGCGCCAGCAGCTTGGGGTCTAGCGGGGACTACGAGCAGTACTTC.

V and J are TRBV30 and TRBJ1-5, with 7 bases identical to TRBD1. The CDR3 loop spans 16 amino acids. Germline V gene data show CDR1 as GTSNPN and CDR2 as SVGIG (reference sequence). Trimming removed 0 bases from V and 3 bases from J; junction bases left unmatched: 8. The CDR3 loop reads CAWSVPRTGPNQPQHF. The CDR3, as DNA: TGTGCCTGGAGTGTACCCCGGACAGGTCCCAATCAGCCCCAGCATTTT.

The chain joins TRBV30 to TRBJ1-2; D is uncertain. With 7 bases removed from V and 7 bases from J, the gap between germline ends came to 16 bases. The CDR3 is 12 amino acids. The germline V gene has CDR1 GTSNPN and CDR2 SVGIG (reference sequence). The CDR3: CASPRPGGGYTF. CDR3 coding DNA: TGTGCCTCCCCCCGCCCGGGAGGTGGCTACACCTTC.

V gene TRBV15 combines with J gene TRBJ2-3, with unresolved D. Germline assignment: CDR1 LNHNV and CDR2 YYDKDF (reference sequence). The V end was cut by 0 bases, the J end by 5 bases, with 3 bases between. The CDR3 covers 12 residues. This CDR3 reads CATSRDGDTQYF. Written as DNA, the CDR3 is TGTGCCACCAGCAGAGATGGAGATACGCAGTATTTT.

Comments on this clone: Sequence at one end of the junction differs from germline and may be a read error. The genes are TRBV5-5 and TRBJ1-1; D is unresolved. Germline CDR1 and CDR2: SGHKS and YYEKEE (reference sequence). The CDR3 has 15 residues. The CDR3 sequence: CASRLAGLMNTEAFF. In DNA, the CDR3 is TGTGCCAGCAGGTTGGCAGGTCTTATGAACACTGAAGCTTTCTTT.

This chain joins TRBV18 and TRBJ2-1, with 9 bases matching TRBD1. Germline V CDR1 and CDR2: KGHSH, LQKENI. J lost 8 bases, V lost 4 bases, and 9 bases had no gene match. This CDR3 contains 15 residues. CDR3 region: CASSRDRVVGDEQFF. Written as DNA, the CDR3 is TGTGCCAGCTCACGGGACAGGGTTGTTGGGGATGAGCAGTTCTTC.

V gene TRBV5-1 combines with J gene TRBJ2-5; D remains unclear. The CDR3 length is 13 residues. V lost 2 bases and J 1 base, leaving 6 bases between the germline ends. Germline values: CDR1 SGHRS, CDR2 YFSETQ. The CDR3, as DNA: TGCGCCAGCAGCTTAGGGATCCAAGAGACCCAGTACTTC. Amino acids: CASSLGIQETQYF.

The genes are TRBV10-2 and TRBJ1-2; no definite D call. Trimming cost V 8 bases and J 0 bases, with 7 bases left between them. There are 12 residues in the CDR3. CDR1 WSHSY and CDR2 SAAADI come from the germline V gene. DNA of the CDR3: TGCGCCAGCCTCATAGCTAACTATGGCTACACCTTC. It translates to CASLIANYGYTF.